These 21 T cell receptor beta chains came from one sample sequenced in a study of control samples from healthy donors and cancer patients. Some clones are missing from TCRdb's copy, which holds only in-frame ones; the method was immunoSEQ multiplex PCR. The sample includes roughly 6,900 clones, roughly 84% of them seen just once. Sequenced: PBMCs. These receptor sequences come from a man aged 65-85 years with lung cancer.

The rearrangement uses TRBV19 and TRBJ2-7, with D perhaps matching TRBD1 (6 bases). This CDR3 comprises 14 residues. Germline CDR1 reads LNHDA; CDR2 reads SQIVND (reference sequence). V lost 3 bases, J lost 2 bases, and 11 bases lay in between. The chain's CDR3 is CASSIQTGTYEQYF. The CDR3 DNA sequence: TGTGCCAGTAGTATCCAGACAGGTACCTACGAGCAGTACTTC.

V usage is TRBV6-5 and J usage is TRBJ1-2; D might be TRBD1 (5 bases). Germline V gene sequence: CDR1 MNHEY, CDR2 SVGAGI. The CDR3 is 14 amino acids. V was pared by 4 bases and J by 8 bases, with 17 bases between. This CDR3 is CASSLYGGGKGYTF. For the CDR3, the DNA is TGTGCCAGCAGTTTATACGGGGGGGGTAAGGGCTACACCTTC.

This clone was counted only a few times. The genes are TRBV4-3 and TRBJ2-1; TRBD2 matches 14 bases. The V and J ends lost 4 bases and 8 bases, in that order; junction bases with no gene match: 4. The CDR3 extends over 15 amino acids. Germline CDR1 and CDR2: LGHNA and YSLEER. The CDR3 nucleotides read TGCGCCAGCAGCCCGGGACTAGCGGGAGTGTATGAGCAGTTCTTC. Protein sequence: CASSPGLAGVYEQFF.

This chain uses TRBV6-5 with TRBJ2-1, with 14 nucleotides matching TRBD2. The J segment lost 10 bases and the V segment lost 5 bases, leaving 4 bases of the junction unmatched. Germline CDR1 and CDR2: MNHEY and SVGAGI. The CDR3 consists of 14 residues. The DNA for the CDR3 is TGTGCCAGCAGTAGACTAGCGGGAGGGCCGGAGCAGTTCTTC. Amino acids: CASSRLAGGPEQFF.

The genes are TRBV27 and TRBJ2-1; TRBD2 matches 13 bases. The ends lost 4 bases at V and 6 bases at J; junction bases unmatched: 9. This CDR3 contains 17 residues. Germline values: CDR1 MNHEY, CDR2 SMNVEV (reference sequence). The CDR3 bases are TGTGCCAGCAGTTCACGGACTAGCGGGAGTTTCGTCAATGAGCAGTTCTTC. Protein: CASSSRTSGSFVNEQFF.

The chain recombines TRBV7-8 with TRBJ2-1, with D maybe TRBD2 (6 bases). This CDR3 contains 17 residues. Germline V gene lookup returns CDR1 SGHVS and CDR2 FQNEAQ. Trimming removed 0 bases at V and 0 bases at J, with 12 bases between. The CDR3 DNA reads TGTGCCAGCAGCTTAGCGCGACCGACTAGCTCCTACAATGAGCAGTTCTTC. Translated: CASSLARPTSSYNEQFF. Variable domain in full (rest from reference TRBV7-8 and TRBJ2-1): GAGVSQSPRYKVAKRGQDVALRCDPISGHVSLFWYQQALGQGPEFLTYFQNEAQLDKSGLPSDRFFAERPEGSVSTLKIQRTQQEDSAVYLCASSLARPTSSYNEQFFGPGTRLTVL.

This chain joins TRBV11-2 and TRBJ2-7; TRBD2 matches at 9 bases. The CDR3 totals 15 residues. V trimming: 2 bases; J trimming: 2 bases; junction bases outside the gene matches: 4. The germline V gene has CDR1 SGHAT and CDR2 FQNNGV. As DNA, the CDR3 is TGTGCCAGCAGCTTATCAGCGGGAGGCACCTACGAGCAGTACTTC. Protein: CASSLSAGGTYEQYF.

The chain has TRBV29-1 and TRBJ2-3; no reliable D call. In germline, CDR1 is SQVTM, CDR2 ANQGSEA. This CDR3 comprises 14 residues. Trimming stripped 4 bases from V and 1 base from J, with 12 bases between. In DNA, the CDR3 is TGCAGCGTTGTCGGTGGAAAGGGCACAGATACGCAGTATTTT. Its protein product is CSVVGGKGTDTQYF.

This sequence joins TRBV9 and TRBJ2-1; tentatively, D is TRBD1 (6 bases). This CDR3 region has 13 residues. V lost 3 bases and J lost 16, with 20 bases in between. CDR1 SGDLS and CDR2 YYNGEE come from the germline V gene. The CDR3 bases are TGTGCCAGCAGCGAGGCCCTCCGGACAGCGTTATTCTTC. It codes for CASSEALRTALFF.

With regard to this clone: The identical CDR3 is also encoded by other nucleotide sequences in the sample. This chain connects TRBV5-1 to TRBJ2-1; 7 positions match TRBD1. This CDR3 is 15 amino acids long. The germline V gene has CDR1 SGHRS and CDR2 YFSETQ. Unmatched junction bases numbered 1, after V lost 0 bases and J lost 1 base. CDR3 sequence: CASSLGGQSYNEQFF. The CDR3 region has the DNA TGCGCCAGCAGCTTGGGGGGACAGTCCTACAATGAGCAGTTCTTC.

V is TRBV27 and J is TRBJ2-1; 8 nucleotides match TRBD2. The trim removed 3 bases at V and 4 bases at J, leaving 8 bases unmatched. Germline CDR1 and CDR2: MNHEY and SMNVEV (reference sequence). This CDR3 has 16 amino acids. The CDR3 DNA is TGTGCCAGCAGTTTTCATTTCGCGGGAGGATACAATGAGCAGTTCTTC. This sequence encodes CASSFHFAGGYNEQFF.

V and J are TRBV24-1 and TRBJ1-3; no clear D gene. Germline V gene data show CDR1 as KGHDR and CDR2 as SFDVKD. This CDR3 has 17 amino acids. The V gene lost 4 bases and the J gene lost 0 bases, with 15 bases spanning the gap. The CDR3 DNA reads as TGTGCCACCAGTGAAGAGTGGTGCTATCTCTCTGGAAACACCATATATTTT. Translated, it gives CATSEEWCYLSGNTIYF.

In its sample, this clone was seen once. This CDR3 reads CASTLIRGEQFF. As DNA, the CDR3 is TGTGCCAGCACTCTGATCAGGGGTGAGCAGTTCTTC. This rearrangement joins TRBV6-5 to TRBJ2-1, with TRBD1 as a possible D gene (6 bases). The V end was cut by 7 bases, the J end by 9 bases, with 13 bases between. The CDR3 has 12 amino acids. The germline V gene has CDR1 MNHEY and CDR2 SVGAGI.

Only a few counts were recorded for this clone. The CDR3 sequence: CASSQAAGGDSPLHF. CDR3 DNA sequence: TGCGCCAGCAGCCAAGCGGCAGGGGGGGATTCACCCCTCCACTTT. The chain uses TRBV4-3 and TRBJ1-6; TRBD1 matches at 7 bases. V lost 1 base, J lost 8 bases, and 5 bases stayed unmatched. The germline V gene encodes CDR1 LGHNA and CDR2 YSLEER. CDR3 length equals 15 residues.

The CDR3 coding sequence is TGCGCCAGCAGCTTGGGTCGAGGCCAGGGACAAACCTACGAGCAGTACTTC. It specifies CASSLGRGQGQTYEQYF. The chain combines TRBV5-1 with TRBJ2-7, with D maybe TRBD1 (6 bases). Germline V gives CDR1 SGHRS, CDR2 YFSETQ. The CDR3 runs 17 residues. V was shortened by 0 bases and J by 2 bases, with 18 bases between the two germline ends.

The V gene is TRBV19, the J gene TRBJ1-1; tentative D call: TRBD1 (5 bases). This CDR3 is built from 14 residues. Germline V gene data show CDR1 as LNHDA and CDR2 as SQIVND (reference sequence). V dropped 2 bases and J dropped 3 bases, with 10 bases sitting between them. This CDR3 is CASSIWGLDTEAFF. CDR3 coding DNA: TGTGCCAGTAGTATATGGGGGTTGGACACTGAAGCTTTCTTT.

This sequence joins TRBV28 and TRBJ2-2; 12 nucleotides match TRBD2. Germline CDR1 reads MDHEN; CDR2 reads SYDVKM. The CDR3 contains 16 residues. V gave up 4 bases and J gave up 4 bases; unmatched junction bases: 4. CDR3 residues: CASSYGLAGTTGELFF. DNA of the CDR3: TGTGCCAGCAGTTATGGACTAGCGGGAACCACCGGGGAGCTGTTTTTT.

CDR3 residues: CASSRGLAYEQYF. The CDR3 coding sequence is TGCGCCAGCAGCCGAGGACTAGCATACGAGCAGTACTTC. The rearrangement links TRBV5-1 to TRBJ2-7; TRBD2 matches 8 bases. The CDR3 contains 13 residues. Germline CDR1 SGHRS, CDR2 YFSETQ. The V and J ends lost 4 bases and 4 bases, in that order; junction bases with no gene match: 4.

This chain links TRBV28 with TRBJ2-1; 9 bases match TRBD1. Trimming at V came to 3 bases and at J to 0 bases, leaving 9 bases not matched to a gene. CDR3 length: 18 amino acids. Germline CDR1 reads MDHEN; CDR2 reads SYDVKM. CDR3 DNA: TGTGCCAGCAGTTTTTACACTTACAGGGGGCCCTCCTACAATGAGCAGTTCTTC. It specifies CASSFYTYRGPSYNEQFF.

The gene calls are TRBV3-1 (or the pseudogene TRBV3-2) and TRBJ2-5; a possible D gene is TRBD2 (6 bases). Germline loops: CDR1 LGHDT, CDR2 YNNKEL (reference sequence). This CDR3 is built from 15 residues. The V end was cut by 4 bases, the J end by 1 base, with 13 bases between. CDR3 residues: CASSLPGLFQETQYF. CDR3 nucleotide sequence: TGTGCCAGCAGCCTCCCGGGACTGTTCCAAGAGACCCAGTACTTC.

DNA for the CDR3: TGTGCCATCAGTGATAGGCTAGCGGGAAACACCGGGGAGCTGTTTTTT. As protein: CAISDRLAGNTGELFF. The gene calls are TRBV10-3 and TRBJ2-2; 9 positions match TRBD2. The CDR3 sequence is 16 residues long. Germline V gene sequence: CDR1 ENHRY, CDR2 SYGVKD. V lost 3 bases, J lost 2 bases, and 4 bases stayed unmatched.